One and the same sample provided the 13 T cell receptor beta chains below, sequenced in a study of blood T cell repertoires in COVID-19. Sequenced by immunoSEQ multiplex PCR; TCRdb stores in-frame clones only, minus some. The sample includes about 230,000 clones, less than 85% of them seen just once. The source material was peripheral blood. These receptors were collected from a woman in her seventies with active or convalescent COVID-19.

The rearrangement links TRBV6-1 to TRBJ1-5; 10 bases line up with TRBD1. V was clipped by 4 bases and J by 1 base; unmatched bases: 4. The CDR3 has 16 amino acids. Per the germline V gene, CDR1 is MNHNS and CDR2 is SASEGT. CDR3 region: CASSALGQGSNQPQHF. The DNA for the CDR3 is TGTGCCAGCAGTGCCCTGGGACAGGGGAGCAATCAGCCCCAGCATTTT.

The CDR3 DNA follows: TGTGCCAGCAGTGCGGCAGGCTGGGCCGGGGAGCTGTTTTTT. Its protein is CASSAAGWAGELFF. V and J are TRBV25-1 and TRBJ2-2; D not certain. This CDR3 region has 14 residues. Germline V gives CDR1 MGHDK, CDR2 SYGVNS. V was cut by 4 bases and J by 6 bases, with 12 bases left in between.

The rearrangement links TRBV11-1 to TRBJ1-1; D unresolved. The CDR3 contains 15 residues. V lost 1 base to trimming and J lost 0 bases, with 9 bases between them. Germline V gives CDR1 SGHAT, CDR2 FQDESV (reference sequence). This CDR3 reads CASSLEGRLNTEAFF. The CDR3 DNA is TGTGCCAGCAGCTTAGAAGGGAGGTTGAACACTGAAGCTTTCTTT.

About this clone: Other DNA sequences in this sample translate to the same CDR3. The chain uses TRBV5-1 and TRBJ2-5; 7 nucleotides match TRBD1. The CDR3 is 13 amino acids. V lost 4 bases and J lost 5; bases outside the gene matches: 5. Germline-derived CDR1 and CDR2 are SGHRS and YFSETQ. CDR3 coding DNA: TGCGCCAGCAGCCCTGGACAGGAGGAGACCCAGTACTTC. Its translation: CASSPGQEETQYF.

V and J are TRBV4-2 and TRBJ1-2; D is uncertain. Trimming removed 1 base at V and 5 bases at J, with 11 bases between. The CDR3 runs 14 residues. CDR1 is LGHNA, CDR2 YNFKEQ, per germline. The CDR3 sequence: CASSQGRQLYGYTF. The CDR3 DNA reads TGTGCCAGCAGCCAAGGGAGGCAGTTGTATGGCTACACCTTC.

The V call is TRBV2, the J call TRBJ2-7, with D possibly TRBD1 on 5 matching bases. Germline V gene data show CDR1 as SNHLY and CDR2 as FYNNEI. Trimming removed 5 bases from V and 3 bases from J, with 8 bases in between. This CDR3 region has 12 residues. CDR3 DNA sequence: TGTGCCAGCAGTACCGACAGCTACGAGCAGTACTTC. Its protein is CASSTDSYEQYF.

The table lists this clone with a count of one. The chain is built from TRBV29-1 and TRBJ2-1; TRBD2 aligns across 12 bases. Losses at the gene ends were 6 bases for V and 3 bases for J; bases not matched to a gene: 3. Looked up from germline, CDR1 is SQVTM and CDR2 is ANQGSEA. The CDR3 length is 14 residues. The CDR3 nucleotides read TGCAGCGTGACTAGCGGGAGTTTCTACAATGAGCAGTTCTTC. Amino acid sequence: CSVTSGSFYNEQFF.

The rearrangement uses TRBV10-1 and TRBJ1-1; TRBD1 matches 7 bases. The CDR3 totals 13 residues. The germline CDR1 and CDR2 sequences are WNHNN and SYGVQD (reference sequence). Losses at the gene ends were 6 bases for V and 4 bases for J; bases not matched to a gene: 5. CDR3 loop: CASRWDSGTEAFF. CDR3 nucleotide sequence: TGCGCCAGCAGATGGGACAGCGGCACTGAAGCTTTCTTT.

This CDR3 is CASNLALESYEQYF. The CDR3 coding sequence is TGTGCCAGCAACTTAGCGTTGGAGTCCTACGAGCAGTACTTC. This chain links TRBV28 with TRBJ2-7, with D maybe TRBD2 (5 bases). Per germline, CDR1 MDHEN and CDR2 SYDVKM. The CDR3 is 14 residues long. Trimming shortened V by 7 bases and J by 1 base, and 14 bases separated the two germline ends.

This clone was detected only once. V is TRBV28 and J is TRBJ2-7; 9 nucleotides align to TRBD1. The CDR3 is made up of 16 amino acids. Per the germline V gene, CDR1 is MDHEN and CDR2 is SYDVKM. Germline trimming cut 7 bases from V and 0 bases from J; bases unmatched to any gene: 10. CDR3 in amino acids: CASNRGLYFGSYEQYF. CDR3 nucleotides: TGTGCCAGCAACAGGGGGCTCTACTTTGGCTCCTACGAGCAGTACTTC.

This clone was counted a few times. The chain links TRBV7-8 to TRBJ1-2, with D tentatively TRBD1 (6 bases). This CDR3 spans 12 amino acids. The V and J ends lost 5 bases and 8 bases respectively, with 12 bases between them. Germline V gene sequence: CDR1 SGHVS, CDR2 FQNEAQ. This chain's CDR3 is CASSPHRDGYTF. The CDR3 region has the DNA TGTGCCAGCAGCCCCCACAGGGACGGCTACACCTTC.

The chain joins TRBV18 to TRBJ1-2; D might be TRBD1 (6 bases). Trimming cost V 1 base and J 7 bases, with 25 bases left between them. Per germline, CDR1 KGHSH and CDR2 LQKENI. This CDR3 comprises 18 residues. This CDR3 is CASSPRSLLGAEVSGYTF. The CDR3 DNA reads as TGTGCCAGCTCACCACGTTCCTTATTGGGGGCCGAGGTTAGTGGCTACACCTTC.

The CDR3 protein is CATRIAAGARYEQYF. The CDR3 DNA sequence: TGTGCCACCAGAATCGCGGCAGGGGCTAGATACGAGCAGTACTTC. This chain links TRBV15 with TRBJ2-7, with D possibly TRBD1 on 6 matching bases. The CDR3 length is 15 residues. Germline-derived CDR1 and CDR2 are LNHNV and YYDKDF (reference sequence). V was cut by 6 bases and J by 4 bases, with 19 bases left in between.